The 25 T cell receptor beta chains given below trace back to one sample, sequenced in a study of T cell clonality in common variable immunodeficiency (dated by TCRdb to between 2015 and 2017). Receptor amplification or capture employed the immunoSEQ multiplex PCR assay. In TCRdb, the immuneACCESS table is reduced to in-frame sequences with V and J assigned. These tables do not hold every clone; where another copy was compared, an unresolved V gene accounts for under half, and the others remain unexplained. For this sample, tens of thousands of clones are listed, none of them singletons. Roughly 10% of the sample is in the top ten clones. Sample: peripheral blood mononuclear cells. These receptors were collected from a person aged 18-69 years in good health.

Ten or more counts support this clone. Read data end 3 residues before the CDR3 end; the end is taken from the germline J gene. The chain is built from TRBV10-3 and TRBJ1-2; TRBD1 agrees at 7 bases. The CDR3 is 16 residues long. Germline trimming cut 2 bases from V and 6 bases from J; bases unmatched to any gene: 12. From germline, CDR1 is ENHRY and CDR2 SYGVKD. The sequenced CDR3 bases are TGTGCCATCAGTGAGCCTCTAGACACAGACAGGGATGGC. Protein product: CAISEPLDTDRDG. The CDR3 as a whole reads CAISEPLDTDRDGYTF.

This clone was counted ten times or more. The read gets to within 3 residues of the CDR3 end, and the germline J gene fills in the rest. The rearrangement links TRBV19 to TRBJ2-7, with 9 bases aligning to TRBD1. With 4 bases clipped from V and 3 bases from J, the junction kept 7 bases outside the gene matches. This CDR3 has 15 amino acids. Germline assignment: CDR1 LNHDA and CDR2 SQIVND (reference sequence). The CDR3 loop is CASSSSGQGGYEQYF. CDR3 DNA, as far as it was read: TGTGCCAGTAGTAGTTCGGGACAGGGTGGCTACGAG.

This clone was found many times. The CDR3 bases that were read are TGTGCCAGCAGCCCCGGGACAGCTTACGAG. This sequence encodes CASSPGTAYE. The full CDR3 is CASSPGTAYEQYF. This chain links TRBV5-4 with TRBJ2-7; TRBD1 matches 7 bases. The read ends 3 residues early relative to the CDR3; the germline J gene fills the gap. The CDR3 is made up of 13 amino acids. J was trimmed by 4 bases and V by 4 bases; bases with no gene match: 5. Germline V gene sequence: CDR1 SGHNT, CDR2 YYREEE (reference sequence).

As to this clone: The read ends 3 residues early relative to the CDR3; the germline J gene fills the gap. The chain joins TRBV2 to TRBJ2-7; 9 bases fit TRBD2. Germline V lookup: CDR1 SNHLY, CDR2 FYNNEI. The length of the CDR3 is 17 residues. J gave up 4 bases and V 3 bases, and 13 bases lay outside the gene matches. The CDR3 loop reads CASSDGSLAGGPYEQYF. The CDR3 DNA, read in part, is TGTGCCAGCAGTGACGGATCTCTGGCGGGAGGGCCATACGAG.

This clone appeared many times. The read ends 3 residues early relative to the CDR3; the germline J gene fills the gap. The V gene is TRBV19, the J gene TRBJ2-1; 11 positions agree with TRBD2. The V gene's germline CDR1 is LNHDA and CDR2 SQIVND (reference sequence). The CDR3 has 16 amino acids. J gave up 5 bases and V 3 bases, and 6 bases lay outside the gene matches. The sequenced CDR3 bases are TGTGCCAGTAGTATCCATAGCGGGGGGGCCAACAATGAG. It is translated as CASSIHSGGANNE. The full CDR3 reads CASSIHSGGANNEQFF.

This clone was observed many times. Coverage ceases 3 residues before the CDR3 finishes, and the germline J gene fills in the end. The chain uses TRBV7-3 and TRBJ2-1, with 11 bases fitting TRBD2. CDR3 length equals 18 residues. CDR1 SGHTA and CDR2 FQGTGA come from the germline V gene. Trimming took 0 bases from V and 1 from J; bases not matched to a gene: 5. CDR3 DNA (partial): TGTGCCAGCAGCTTAACACCAACTAGCGGGGGTTCCTACAATGAG. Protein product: CASSLTPTSGGSYNE. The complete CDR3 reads CASSLTPTSGGSYNEQFF. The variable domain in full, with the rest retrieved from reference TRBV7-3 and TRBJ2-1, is GAGVSQTPSNKVTEKGKYVELRCDPISGHTALYWYRQSLGQGPEFLIYFQGTGAADDSGLPNDRFFAVRPEGSVSTLKIQRTERGDSAVYLCASSLTPTSGGSYNEQFFGPGTRLTVL.

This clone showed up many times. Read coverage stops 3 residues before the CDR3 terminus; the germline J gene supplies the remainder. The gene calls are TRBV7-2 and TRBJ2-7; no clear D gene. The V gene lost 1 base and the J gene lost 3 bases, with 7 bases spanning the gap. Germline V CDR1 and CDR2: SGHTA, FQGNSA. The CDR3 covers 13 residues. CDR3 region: CASSLVGFYEQYF. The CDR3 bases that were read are TGTGCCAGCAGCTTAGTAGGGTTCTACGAG. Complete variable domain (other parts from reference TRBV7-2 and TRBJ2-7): GAGVSQSPSNKVTEKGKDVELRCDPISGHTALYWYRQSLGQGLEFLIYFQGNSAPDKSGLPSDRFSAERTGGSVSTLTIQRTQQEDSAVYLCASSLVGFYEQYFGPGTRLTVT.

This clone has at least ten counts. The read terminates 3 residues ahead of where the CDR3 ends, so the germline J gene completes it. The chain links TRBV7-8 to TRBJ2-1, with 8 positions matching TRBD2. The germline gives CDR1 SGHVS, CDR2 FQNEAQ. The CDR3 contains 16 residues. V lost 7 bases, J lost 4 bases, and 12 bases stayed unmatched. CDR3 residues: CASTGGAGGFYNEQFF. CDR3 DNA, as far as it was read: TGTGCCAGCACCGGGGGGGCGGGGGGATTTTACAATGAG. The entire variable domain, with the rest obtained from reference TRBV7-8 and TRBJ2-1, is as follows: GAGVSQSPRYKVAKRGQDVALRCDPISGHVSLFWYQQALGQGPEFLTYFQNEAQLDKSGLPSDRFFAERPEGSVSTLKIQRTQQEDSAVYLCASTGGAGGFYNEQFFGPGTRLTVL.

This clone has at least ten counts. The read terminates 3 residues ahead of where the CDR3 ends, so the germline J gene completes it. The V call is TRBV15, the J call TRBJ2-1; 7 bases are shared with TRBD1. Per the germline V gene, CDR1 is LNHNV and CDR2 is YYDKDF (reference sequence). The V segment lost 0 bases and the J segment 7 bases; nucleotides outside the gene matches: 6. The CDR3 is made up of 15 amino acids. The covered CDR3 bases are TGTGCCACCAGCAGAGACCGGACAGGAGGAAATGAG. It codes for CATSRDRTGGNE. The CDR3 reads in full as CATSRDRTGGNEQFF.

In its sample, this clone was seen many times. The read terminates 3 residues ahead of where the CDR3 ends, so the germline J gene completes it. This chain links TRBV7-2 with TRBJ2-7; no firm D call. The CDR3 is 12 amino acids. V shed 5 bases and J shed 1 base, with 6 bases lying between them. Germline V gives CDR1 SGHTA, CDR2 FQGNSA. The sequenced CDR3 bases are TGTGCCAGCAGCGTTTCGTCCTACGAG. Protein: CASSVSSYE. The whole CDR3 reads CASSVSSYEQYF.

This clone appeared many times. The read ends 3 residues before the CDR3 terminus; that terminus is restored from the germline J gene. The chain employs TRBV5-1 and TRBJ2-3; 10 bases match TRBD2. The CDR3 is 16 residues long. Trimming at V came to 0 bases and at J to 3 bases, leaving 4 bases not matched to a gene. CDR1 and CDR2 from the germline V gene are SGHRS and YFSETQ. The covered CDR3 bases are TGCGCCAGCAGCTTGGGAGCGGGGGGGCTGACAGATACG. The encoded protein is CASSLGAGGLTDT. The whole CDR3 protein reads CASSLGAGGLTDTQYF.

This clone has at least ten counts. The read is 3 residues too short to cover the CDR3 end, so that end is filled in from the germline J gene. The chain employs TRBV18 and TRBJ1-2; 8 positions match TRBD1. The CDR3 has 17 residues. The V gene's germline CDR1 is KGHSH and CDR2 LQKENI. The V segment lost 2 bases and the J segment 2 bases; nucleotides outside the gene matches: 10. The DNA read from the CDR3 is TGTGCCAGCTCACCAGGACAGGGAAGATTTGGGAACTATGGC. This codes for CASSPGQGRFGNYG. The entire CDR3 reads CASSPGQGRFGNYGYTF.

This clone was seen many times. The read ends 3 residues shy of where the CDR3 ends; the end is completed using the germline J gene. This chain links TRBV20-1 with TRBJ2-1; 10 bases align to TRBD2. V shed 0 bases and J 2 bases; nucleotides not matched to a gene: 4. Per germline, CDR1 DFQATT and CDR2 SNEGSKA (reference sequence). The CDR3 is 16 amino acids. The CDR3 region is CSARDRAGGPYNEQFF. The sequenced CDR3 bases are TGCAGTGCTAGAGATAGAGCGGGAGGGCCCTACAATGAG.

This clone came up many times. CDR3 DNA (partial): TGCGCCAGCAGCGCCAGCGCAGCGGCTTTAGGCCGGACCTATGGC. It translates to CASSASAAALGRTYG. In full, the CDR3 is CASSASAAALGRTYGYTF. The V and J genes are TRBV5-1 and TRBJ1-2; unclear D gene. The read ends 3 residues before the CDR3 terminus; that terminus is restored from the germline J gene. V was pared by 4 bases and J by 4 bases, with 26 bases between. The germline gives CDR1 SGHRS, CDR2 YFSETQ. CDR3 length: 18 residues.

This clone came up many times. The chain's CDR3 is CASSTGQLQETQYF. The CDR3 bases that were read are TGCGCCAGCAGTACCGGACAGCTCCAAGAGACC. V gene TRBV10-1 combines with J gene TRBJ2-5; TRBD1 might be the D (6 bases). Read sequence stops 3 residues before the CDR3 end, and the germline J gene provides the missing end. V was shortened by 5 bases and J by 1 base, with 11 bases between the two germline ends. CDR3 length equals 14 residues. Germline CDR1 WNHNN, CDR2 SYGVQD (reference sequence).

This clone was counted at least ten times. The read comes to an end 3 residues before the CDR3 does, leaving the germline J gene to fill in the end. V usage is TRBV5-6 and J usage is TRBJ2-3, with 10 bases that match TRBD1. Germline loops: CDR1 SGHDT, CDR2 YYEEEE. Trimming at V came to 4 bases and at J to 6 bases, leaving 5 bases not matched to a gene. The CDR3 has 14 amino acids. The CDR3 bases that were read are TGTGCCAGCAGCCTAGGGACAGGGGCGGATACG. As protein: CASSLGTGADT. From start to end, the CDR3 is CASSLGTGADTQYF.

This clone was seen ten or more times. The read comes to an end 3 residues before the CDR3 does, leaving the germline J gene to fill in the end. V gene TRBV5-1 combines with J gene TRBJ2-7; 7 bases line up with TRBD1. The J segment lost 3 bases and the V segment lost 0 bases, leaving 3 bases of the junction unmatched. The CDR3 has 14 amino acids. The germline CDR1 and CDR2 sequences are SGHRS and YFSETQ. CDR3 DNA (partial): TGCGCCAGCAGCTTGGCCGGGACAGTCTACGAG. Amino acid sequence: CASSLAGTVYE. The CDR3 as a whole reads CASSLAGTVYEQYF. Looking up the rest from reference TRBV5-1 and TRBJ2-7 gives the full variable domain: KAGVTQTPRYLIKTRGQQVTLSCSPISGHRSVSWYQQTPGQGLQFLFEYFSETQRNKGNFPGRFSGRQFSNSRSEMNVSTLELGDSALYLCASSLAGTVYEQYFGPGTRLTVT.

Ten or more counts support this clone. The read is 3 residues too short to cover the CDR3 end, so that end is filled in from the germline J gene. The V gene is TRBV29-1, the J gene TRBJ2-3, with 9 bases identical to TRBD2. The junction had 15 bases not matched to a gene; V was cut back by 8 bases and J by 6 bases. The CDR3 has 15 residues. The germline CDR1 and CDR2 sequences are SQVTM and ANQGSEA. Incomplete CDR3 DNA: TGCAGCACATCCGGGTTGGCGGGAGGGTCCGATACG. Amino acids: CSTSGLAGGSDT. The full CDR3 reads CSTSGLAGGSDTQYF.

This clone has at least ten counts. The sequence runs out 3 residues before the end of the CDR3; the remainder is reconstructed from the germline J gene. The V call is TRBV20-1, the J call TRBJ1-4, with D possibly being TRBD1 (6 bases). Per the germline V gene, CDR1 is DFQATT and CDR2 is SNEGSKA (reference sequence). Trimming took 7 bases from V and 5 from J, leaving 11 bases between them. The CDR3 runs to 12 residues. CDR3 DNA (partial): TGCAGTGTGATGGGGGCGAATGAAAAA. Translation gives CSVMGANEK. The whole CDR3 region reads CSVMGANEKLFF.

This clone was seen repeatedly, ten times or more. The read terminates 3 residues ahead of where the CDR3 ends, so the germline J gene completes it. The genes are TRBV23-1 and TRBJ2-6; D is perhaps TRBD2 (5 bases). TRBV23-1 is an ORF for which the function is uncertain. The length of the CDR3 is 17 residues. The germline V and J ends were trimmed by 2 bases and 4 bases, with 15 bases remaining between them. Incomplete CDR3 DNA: TGCGCCAGCAGTCAAAGAGCGCCGGGGTCGGGGGCCAACGTC. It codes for CASSQRAPGSGANV. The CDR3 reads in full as CASSQRAPGSGANVLTF.

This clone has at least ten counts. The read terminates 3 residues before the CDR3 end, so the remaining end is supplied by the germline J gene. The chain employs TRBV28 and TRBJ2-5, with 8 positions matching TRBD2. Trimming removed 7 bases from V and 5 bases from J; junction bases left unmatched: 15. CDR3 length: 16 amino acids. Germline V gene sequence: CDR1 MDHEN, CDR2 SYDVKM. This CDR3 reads CASTPLRTSGPETQYF. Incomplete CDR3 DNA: TGTGCCAGCACCCCCCTCCGAACTAGCGGTCCCGAGACC.

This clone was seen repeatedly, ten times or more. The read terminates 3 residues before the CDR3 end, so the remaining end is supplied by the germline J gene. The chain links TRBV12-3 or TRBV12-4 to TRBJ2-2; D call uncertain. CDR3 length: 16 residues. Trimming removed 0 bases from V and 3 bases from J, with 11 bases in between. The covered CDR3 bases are TGTGCCAGCAGTTTAGCGCGCCTTTCCGACACCGGGGAG. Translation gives CASSLARLSDTGE. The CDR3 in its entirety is CASSLARLSDTGELFF.

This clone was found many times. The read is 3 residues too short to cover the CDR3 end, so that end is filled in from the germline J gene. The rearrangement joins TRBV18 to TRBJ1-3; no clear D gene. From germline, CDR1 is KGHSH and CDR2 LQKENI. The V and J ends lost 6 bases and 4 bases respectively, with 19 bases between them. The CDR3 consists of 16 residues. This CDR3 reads CASSPTATLEGNTIYF. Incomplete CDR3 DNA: TGTGCCAGCTCTCCCACAGCCACTCTCGAAGGAAACACC.

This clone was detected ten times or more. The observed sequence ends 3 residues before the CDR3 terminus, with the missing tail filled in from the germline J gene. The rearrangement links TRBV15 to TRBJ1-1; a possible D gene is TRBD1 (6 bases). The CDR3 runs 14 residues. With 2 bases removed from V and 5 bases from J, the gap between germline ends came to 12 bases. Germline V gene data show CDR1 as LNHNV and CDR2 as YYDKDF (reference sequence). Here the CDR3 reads CATSRLSGVTEAFF. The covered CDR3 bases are TGTGCCACCAGCAGACTTTCAGGGGTGACTGAA.

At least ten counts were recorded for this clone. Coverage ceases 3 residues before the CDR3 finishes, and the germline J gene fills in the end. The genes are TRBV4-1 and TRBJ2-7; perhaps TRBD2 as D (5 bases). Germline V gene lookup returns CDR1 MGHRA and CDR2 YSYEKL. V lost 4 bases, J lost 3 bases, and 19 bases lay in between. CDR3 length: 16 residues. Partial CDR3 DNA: TGCGCCAGCAGCCGAAGATCAGCCGGGGTGGGCTACGAG. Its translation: CASSRRSAGVGYE. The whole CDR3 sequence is CASSRRSAGVGYEQYF.